The 19 T cell receptor beta chains below come from one sample, sequenced in a study of T cells in Graves' hyperthyroidism and ophthalmopathy (dated 2019 in TCRdb). Library preparation used multiplex PCR. Sequenced using an Illumina HiSeq 2000. The TCR beta CDR3 regions were amplified from RNA transcripts. The TCR CDR3 was subjected to a first round of RT-PCR using the HTBI primer set and the Qiagen OneStep RT-PCR kit. The public reads were reprocessed in TCRdb via fastp at Q25 and MiXCR, keeping in-frame beta chains. Each CDR3 protein appears once, grouped with its most common genes and DNA. The sample records about 590,000 distinct CDR3 sequences, 15% to 19% of which are singletons. The ten largest clones add up to about 7% of the sample. The specimen was blood. The source is a woman aged 25 to 39 with Graves' hyperthyroidism.

This clonotype was detected only a few times. Here the CDR3 reads CASGRSSGAARSSYNEQFF. CDR3 DNA: TGTGCTAGTGGCCGAAGTTCCGGGGCAGCCAGGAGCTCCTACAATGAGCAGTTCTTC. The chain has TRBV12-5 and TRBJ2-1; D is tentatively TRBD1 or TRBD2 (5 bases each). Trimming took off 6 bases at V and 0 bases at J, with 24 bases between the two ends. The CDR3 covers 19 residues. Germline V lookup: CDR1 LGHNT, CDR2 FRNRAP. The full variable domain, with the rest looked up from reference TRBV12-5 and TRBJ2-1, is DARVTQTPRHKVTEMGQEVTMRCQPILGHNTVFWYRQTMMQGLELLAYFRNRAPLDDSGMPKDRFSAEMPDATLATLKIQPSEPRDSAVYFCASGRSSGAARSSYNEQFFGPGTRLTVL.

Of note for this clonotype: A much larger clonotype is one base distant, so this may be a read error. The chain is built from TRBV5-6 and TRBJ1-4, with TRBD1 matching over 8 bases. CDR1 is SGHDT and CDR2 is YYEEEE in the germline V gene. This CDR3 region has 15 residues. The CDR3 DNA is TGTGCCAGCAGCTACGGGACAGGAGATAATGAAGAACTGTTTTTT. It codes for CASSYGTGDNEELFF.

There are many counts of this clonotype. This rearrangement joins TRBV20-1 to TRBJ2-1; 9 bases are shared with TRBD2. The CDR3 covers 14 residues. CDR1 DFQATT and CDR2 SNEGSKA come from the germline V gene (reference sequence). The junction had 8 bases not matched to a gene; V was cut back by 3 bases and J by 8 bases. CDR3 sequence (DNA): TGCAGTGCTAGTCGGACTAGCGTTGGCGATGAGCAGTTCTTC. This sequence encodes CSASRTSVGDEQFF.

The gene calls are TRBV6-2 or TRBV6-3 and TRBJ2-1; D not certain. The V end lost 3 bases, the J end lost 1 base, and 10 bases lay between the germline ends. The CDR3 runs to 15 residues. Germline V gene lookup returns CDR1 MNHEY and CDR2 SVGEGT. The CDR3 nucleotides read TGTGCCAGCAGTTATTTCCACCCGTCCTACAATGAGCAGTTCTTC. This encodes CASSYFHPSYNEQFF.

About this clonotype: A read error may explain this, as a much larger clone is one base away. V gene TRBV20-1 combines with J gene TRBJ2-7; 9 bases align to TRBD1. Germline values: CDR1 DFQATT, CDR2 SNEGSKA (reference sequence). V lost 5 bases and J lost 4; bases outside the gene matches: 15. This CDR3 spans 16 amino acids. CDR3 nucleotide sequence: TGCAGTGCTCTACCCCGGGACAGGGAGCCGCGTTACGAGCAGTACTTC. Encoded protein: CSALPRDREPRYEQYF.

The chain is built from TRBV2 and TRBJ2-7, with D possibly being TRBD2 (6 bases). Germline CDR1 SNHLY, CDR2 FYNNEI. The CDR3 loop spans 15 amino acids. V gave up 4 bases and J gave up 0 bases, with 13 bases separating them. CDR3 DNA sequence: TGTGCCAGCAGTGTCTGGGCGGGACGCTCCTACGAGCAGTACTTC. Translation: CASSVWAGRSYEQYF.

Many counts were recorded for this clonotype. The chain uses TRBV5-1 and TRBJ2-7, with a tentative D call TRBD1 (5 bases). Germline V lookup: CDR1 SGHRS, CDR2 YFSETQ. This CDR3 is built from 13 residues. Trimming stripped 3 bases from V and 3 bases from J, with 10 bases between. As DNA, the CDR3 is TGCGCCAGCAGCTCGGACAATTACTACGAGCAGTACTTC. Its translation is CASSSDNYYEQYF.

The chain links TRBV30 to TRBJ2-4; 11 nucleotides agree with TRBD1. The CDR3 length is 16 residues. CDR1 and CDR2 from the germline V gene are GTSNPN and SVGIG (reference sequence). The junction had 11 bases not matched to a gene; V was cut back by 2 bases and J by 8 bases. The CDR3 spells CAWSTKSGTGGDIQYF. In DNA, the CDR3 is TGTGCCTGGAGTACCAAGTCCGGGACAGGGGGTGACATTCAGTACTTC.

This clonotype appeared many times. This chain joins TRBV20-1 and TRBJ2-1, with 13 bases fitting TRBD2. Germline CDR1 is DFQATT and CDR2 is SNEGSKA (reference sequence). This CDR3 has 15 residues. With V trimmed by 4 bases and J by 7 bases, 7 bases remained unmatched. The CDR3: CSAITPGLAGNEQFF. For the CDR3, the DNA is TGCAGTGCTATTACACCGGGACTAGCGGGAAATGAGCAGTTCTTC.

This clonotype has just a few counts. The chain combines TRBV10-3 with TRBJ2-1; tentatively, D is TRBD1 or TRBD2 (6 bases each). CDR1 is ENHRY, CDR2 SYGVKD, per germline. The CDR3 has 13 amino acids. Deletions cut 6 bases from V and 8 bases from J, with 14 bases between. This CDR3 is CAISLQGGHEQFF. The CDR3 bases are TGTGCCATCAGCTTACAGGGAGGACATGAGCAGTTCTTC.

On this clonotype itself: A single base separates this from a much larger clone, so it may be a read error. This chain uses TRBV20-1 with TRBJ2-7; 12 bases are shared with TRBD2. The CDR3 totals 15 residues. Germline CDR1 and CDR2: DFQATT and SNEGSKA (reference sequence). Here the CDR3 reads CNARYPSGRAGEQYF. CDR3 DNA: TGCAATGCTAGATATCCTAGCGGGAGGGCCGGCGAGCAGTACTTC.

This clonotype was counted ten times or more. V and J are TRBV7-9 and TRBJ2-5, with 9 positions matching TRBD1. V shed 4 bases and J 5 bases; nucleotides not matched to a gene: 5. Germline V gene sequence: CDR1 SEHNR, CDR2 FQNEAQ (reference sequence). CDR3 length: 14 residues. The CDR3 DNA reads TGTGCCAGCAGCTGGGACAGGGAAGCGGAGACCCAGTACTTC. It yields the protein CASSWDREAETQYF.

This clonotype has a count of ten or more. The chain couples TRBV6-1 to TRBJ2-5; TRBD1 matches at 9 bases. After removal of 4 bases from V and 5 bases from J, the junction contained 5 bases not matched to a gene. The CDR3 consists of 14 residues. Per germline, CDR1 MNHNS and CDR2 SASEGT. In DNA form, the CDR3 reads TGTGCCAGCAGTGTACAGGGGGCCGGTGAGACCCAGTACTTC. Translated: CASSVQGAGETQYF.

This clonotype was recorded at least ten times. This sequence joins TRBV6-6 and TRBJ2-1; 10 positions agree with TRBD2. The CDR3 covers 20 residues. The germline CDR1 and CDR2 sequences are MNHNY and SVGAGI (reference sequence). The ends lost 6 bases at V and 0 bases at J; junction bases unmatched: 17. The CDR3 reads CASRQGWELAGLPSYNEQFF. As DNA, the CDR3 is TGTGCCAGCAGACAGGGGTGGGAACTAGCGGGACTGCCCTCCTACAATGAGCAGTTCTTC.

The rearrangement joins TRBV6-5 to TRBJ2-1, with a possible D match to TRBD1 (5 bases). CDR3 length: 13 amino acids. Looked up from germline, CDR1 is MNHEY and CDR2 is SVGAGI. Trimming pared 4 bases from V and 3 bases from J, leaving 7 bases between. This chain's CDR3 is CASSWGSYNEQFF. The CDR3, as DNA: TGTGCCAGCAGTTGGGGCAGCTACAATGAGCAGTTCTTC.

The rearrangement uses TRBV20-1 and TRBJ1-4, with no clear D. The V and J ends lost 3 bases and 10 bases respectively, with 9 bases between them. This CDR3 comprises 11 residues. The germline V gene has CDR1 DFQATT and CDR2 SNEGSKA (reference sequence). In nucleotides, the CDR3 is TGCAGTGCTAGTACGGAGGGAAAACTGTTTTTT. The encoded protein is CSASTEGKLFF.

Ten or more counts support this clonotype. V is TRBV7-2 and J is TRBJ2-1, with TRBD2 matching 8 bases. Germline CDR1 is SGHTA and CDR2 is FQGNSA. The CDR3 totals 15 residues. Trimming at V came to 6 bases and at J to 3 bases, leaving 7 bases not matched to a gene. The CDR3 region has the DNA TGTGCCAGCAGAATTAGCGGGACGGACTACAATGAGCAGTTCTTC. This codes for CASRISGTDYNEQFF.

The chain employs TRBV2 and TRBJ2-7; D possibly uses TRBD1 or TRBD2 (5 bases each). The V gene's germline CDR1 is SNHLY and CDR2 FYNNEI. This CDR3 region has 14 residues. V lost 3 bases and J 2 bases, leaving 11 bases between the germline ends. DNA of the CDR3: TGTGCCAGCAGTGAGCAGGGACCGGCCTACGAGCAGTACTTC. This encodes CASSEQGPAYEQYF.

This clonotype was detected a few times. V gene TRBV10-3 combines with J gene TRBJ1-1; TRBD1 matches at 10 bases. This CDR3 spans 14 amino acids. The J segment lost 5 bases and the V segment lost 11 bases, leaving 11 bases of the junction unmatched. Germline V lookup: CDR1 ENHRY, CDR2 SYGVKD. Here the CDR3 reads CAVTGGPYTTEAFF. CDR3 DNA sequence: TGTGCCGTGACAGGGGGCCCTTACACAACTGAAGCTTTCTTT.